A selection of T cell receptor beta chains follows, all from one sample in a study of T cell responses to AZD1222 COVID-19 vaccine. Here immunoSEQ multiplex PCR was the method, and the copy in TCRdb shows in-frame clones only, minus some. This table holds about 150,000 clones, approximately 90% found once. The source was peripheral blood, collected on day 0 of AZD1222 vaccination. These receptors were taken from an adult in good health. The CDR3 runs from the conserved cysteine through the conserved F or W. A D gene is named only where the DNA matches it firmly. The size of a clone is reported for some rows only, either as once, few or many, or as a class for expanded clones.

V gene: TRBV5-1; J gene: TRBJ2-4; D gene: -; clone size: -; CDR3 DNA: TGCGCCAGCAGCTTCGGGGGTGGAAACATTCAGTACTTC; CDR3 protein: CASSFGGGNIQYF
V gene: TRBV7-9; J gene: TRBJ1-2; D gene: -; clone size: -; CDR3 DNA: TGTGCCAGCAGCTTAGGACAGTCCAACTATGGCTACACCTTC; CDR3 protein: CASSLGQSNYGYTF
V gene: TRBV4-1; J gene: TRBJ2-3; D gene: TRBD2; clone size: -; CDR3 DNA: TGCGCCAGCAGCCAAGTTGGACTAGCGGGAGTCGGCACAGATACGCAGTATTTT; CDR3 protein: CASSQVGLAGVGTDTQYF
V gene: TRBV6-5; J gene: TRBJ1-1; D gene: -; clone size: -; CDR3 DNA: TGTGCCAGCAGTACGGGCGGAATGAACACTGAAGCTTTCTTT; CDR3 protein: CASSTGGMNTEAFF
V gene: TRBV18; J gene: TRBJ2-7; D gene: TRBD1; clone size: few; CDR3 DNA: TGTGCCAGCTCACCACCGTCGACAGGGGGCTACGAGCAGTACTTC; CDR3 protein: CASSPPSTGGYEQYF
V gene: TRBV5-6; J gene: TRBJ2-5; D gene: -; clone size: -; CDR3 DNA: TGTGCCAGCAGCTTGACGGGACGGACAATCCAAGAGACCCAGTACTTC; CDR3 protein: CASSLTGRTIQETQYF
V gene: TRBV12-3/TRBV12-4; J gene: TRBJ1-1; D gene: -; clone size: -; CDR3 DNA: TGTGCCAGCAATCAGGGTTTTGAAGCTTTCTTT; CDR3 protein: CASNQGFEAFF
V gene: TRBV7-2; J gene: TRBJ2-2; D gene: -; clone size: -; CDR3 DNA: TGTGCCAGCAGCTTAGCGCTAACCAGGGTTCGGCCCGGGGAGCTGTTTTTT; CDR3 protein: CASSLALTRVRPGELFF
V gene: TRBV27; J gene: TRBJ2-5; D gene: -; clone size: once; CDR3 DNA: TGTGCCAGCAGTTACACGCGGGTGGAGACCCAGTACTTC; CDR3 protein: CASSYTRVETQYF
V gene: TRBV9; J gene: TRBJ2-5; D gene: -; clone size: -; CDR3 DNA: TGTGCCAGCAGCCCCAGACTAGCCCGGGACATGGAGACCCAGTACTTC; CDR3 protein: CASSPRLARDMETQYF
V gene: TRBV28; J gene: TRBJ2-1; D gene: TRBD2; clone size: -; CDR3 DNA: TGTGCCAGCACTACCGGGACTAGCGGTTACAATGAGCAGTTCTTC; CDR3 protein: CASTTGTSGYNEQFF
V gene: TRBV28; J gene: TRBJ1-6; D gene: -; clone size: -; CDR3 DNA: TGTGCCAGCAGTTCCCGGCCCGGGACCCTTCCCCACTTT; CDR3 protein: CASSSRPGTLPHF
V gene: TRBV5-1; J gene: TRBJ2-7; D gene: -; clone size: -; CDR3 DNA: TGCGCCAGCACACCCAGGGACTCCACCTACGAGCAGTACTTC; CDR3 protein: CASTPRDSTYEQYF
V gene: TRBV28; J gene: TRBJ2-5; D gene: TRBD2; clone size: once; CDR3 DNA: TGTGCCAGCAGCAATCCCTCCGGAGCGGGGGAAGGGGGGGAGACCCAGTACTTC; CDR3 protein: CASSNPSGAGEGGETQYF
V gene: TRBV7-6; J gene: TRBJ1-4; D gene: -; clone size: few; CDR3 DNA: TGTGCCAGCAGCTCAACAGGGTCCCAAAAACTGTTTTTT; CDR3 protein: CASSSTGSQKLFF
V gene: TRBV4-3; J gene: TRBJ2-2; D gene: -; clone size: -; CDR3 DNA: TGCGCCAGCAGCCAAGACCGGGGTAACACCGGGGAGCTGTTTTTT; CDR3 protein: CASSQDRGNTGELFF
V gene: TRBV3-1/TRBV3-2; J gene: TRBJ1-2; D gene: TRBD1; clone size: few; CDR3 DNA: TGTGCCAGCAGCCAGGGACAGTTAGGCTATGGCTACACCTTC; CDR3 protein: CASSQGQLGYGYTF
V gene: TRBV2; J gene: TRBJ1-1; D gene: -; clone size: -; CDR3 DNA: TGTGCCAGCAGAGGACAGATGAACACTGAAGCTTTCTTT; CDR3 protein: CASRGQMNTEAFF
V gene: TRBV2; J gene: TRBJ2-3; D gene: TRBD1; clone size: -; CDR3 DNA: TGTGCCAGCAGCGAAGACAGGGTCCCAGATACGCAGTATTTT; CDR3 protein: CASSEDRVPDTQYF
V gene: TRBV7-9; J gene: TRBJ1-3; D gene: TRBD1; clone size: -; CDR3 DNA: TGTGCCAGCAGCCCAGGGGGAAGTCAAGGAAACACCATATATTTT; CDR3 protein: CASSPGGSQGNTIYF
V gene: TRBV7-9; J gene: TRBJ2-1; D gene: -; clone size: -; CDR3 DNA: TGTGCCAGCAGCTCGGGGTACAATGAGCAGTTCTTC; CDR3 protein: CASSSGYNEQFF
V gene: TRBV13; J gene: TRBJ2-3; D gene: -; clone size: -; CDR3 DNA: TGTGCCAGCAGCTTAGCTCCGGCACAGCTGGATACGCAGTATTTT; CDR3 protein: CASSLAPAQLDTQYF
V gene: TRBV18; J gene: TRBJ1-4; D gene: TRBD1; clone size: -; CDR3 DNA: TGTGCCAGCTCAGCCGGGACAGGGATGGAAAAACTGTTTTTT; CDR3 protein: CASSAGTGMEKLFF
V gene: TRBV9; J gene: TRBJ1-2; D gene: -; clone size: -; CDR3 DNA: TGTGCCAGCAGCGTGGGGGTGGATGGCTACACCTTC; CDR3 protein: CASSVGVDGYTF
V gene: TRBV11-2; J gene: TRBJ1-3; D gene: -; clone size: -; CDR3 DNA: TGTGCCAGCAGCTTGATGGGAGCTGGAAACACCATATATTTT; CDR3 protein: CASSLMGAGNTIYF
V gene: TRBV7-6; J gene: TRBJ1-1; D gene: TRBD1; clone size: -; CDR3 DNA: TGTGCCAGCAGCTTAGCGGGACAGGGGGCGAGAGAAGCTTTCTTT; CDR3 protein: CASSLAGQGAREAFF
V gene: TRBV7-7; J gene: TRBJ2-3; D gene: -; clone size: -; CDR3 DNA: TGTGCCAGCAGCTTAGGAACAGGGTTGGCAGATACGCAGTATTTT; CDR3 protein: CASSLGTGLADTQYF
V gene: TRBV27; J gene: TRBJ2-1; D gene: -; clone size: -; CDR3 DNA: TGTGCCAGCAGTTCGGACGGATACAATGAGCAGTTCTTC; CDR3 protein: CASSSDGYNEQFF
V gene: TRBV11-2; J gene: TRBJ1-3; D gene: TRBD1; clone size: -; CDR3 DNA: TGTGCCAGCAGCCCCGACAGGGTAAACTCTGGAAACACCATATATTTT; CDR3 protein: CASSPDRVNSGNTIYF
V gene: TRBV18; J gene: TRBJ1-5; D gene: -; clone size: -; CDR3 DNA: TGTGCCAGCTCACAAACGGGTGGCAATCAGCCCCAGCATTTT; CDR3 protein: CASSQTGGNQPQHF
V gene: TRBV5-1; J gene: TRBJ1-1; D gene: -; clone size: -; CDR3 DNA: TGCGCCAGCAGCTCTACGGGGGTAGGGGGACTTTGGACTGAAGCTTTCTTT; CDR3 protein: CASSSTGVGGLWTEAFF
V gene: TRBV6-2/TRBV6-3; J gene: TRBJ2-2; D gene: TRBD1; clone size: -; CDR3 DNA: TGTGCCAGCAGTTACCCCCGACAGGGGTTGGGCGGGGAGCTGTTTTTT; CDR3 protein: CASSYPRQGLGGELFF
V gene: TRBV27; J gene: TRBJ1-1; D gene: -; clone size: few; CDR3 DNA: TGTGCCAGCAGTCCGGCAGGGCATCCAGACACTGAAGCTTTCTTT; CDR3 protein: CASSPAGHPDTEAFF
V gene: TRBV27; J gene: TRBJ2-1; D gene: TRBD1; clone size: -; CDR3 DNA: TGTGCCAGCAGTTTATGGGACAGCTACAATGGGCAGTTCTTC; CDR3 protein: CASSLWDSYNGQFF
V gene: TRBV25-1; J gene: TRBJ2-2; D gene: TRBD2; clone size: few; CDR3 DNA: TGTGCCAGCAGTCCCGGGACTAGGGGCGACGGGGAGCTGTTTTTT; CDR3 protein: CASSPGTRGDGELFF
V gene: TRBV15; J gene: TRBJ1-3; D gene: -; clone size: -; CDR3 DNA: TGTGCCACCAGCAGAGATCGGGGCACCATATATTTT; CDR3 protein: CATSRDRGTIYF
V gene: TRBV19; J gene: TRBJ2-1; D gene: TRBD1; clone size: -; CDR3 DNA: TGTGCCAGCGAGAGACAGGGGGACGCTGGTGAGCAGTTCTTC; CDR3 protein: CASERQGDAGEQFF
V gene: TRBV7-9; J gene: TRBJ1-3; D gene: -; clone size: -; CDR3 DNA: TGTGCCAGCAGCCGAGAGGGGTCTGGAAACACCATATATTTT; CDR3 protein: CASSREGSGNTIYF
V gene: TRBV10-2; J gene: TRBJ2-1; D gene: TRBD2; clone size: once; CDR3 DNA: TGCGCCAGCAGAACAACTAGCGGGAGGGCCCGTAATGAGCAGTTCTTC; CDR3 protein: CASRTTSGRARNEQFF
V gene: TRBV9; J gene: TRBJ2-2; D gene: -; clone size: -; CDR3 DNA: TGTGCCAGCAGCGTAGATAGGGTGGTGTTAACCGGGGAGCTGTTTTTT; CDR3 protein: CASSVDRVVLTGELFF
V gene: TRBV7-9; J gene: TRBJ1-1; D gene: -; clone size: -; CDR3 DNA: TGTGCCAGCAGCTTACGAGGGTTGAACACTGAAGCTTTCTTT; CDR3 protein: CASSLRGLNTEAFF
V gene: TRBV7-3; J gene: TRBJ2-1; D gene: -; clone size: once; CDR3 DNA: TGTGCCAGCAGCTTATTCAGTGGTGAGCAGTTCTTC; CDR3 protein: CASSLFSGEQFF